A selection of T cell receptor beta chains follows, all from one sample in a study of T-cell memory formation after mild COVID-19. In TCRdb, the 5' RACE reads were re-called with MiXCR into one record per CDR3 protein. There are 300,000 to 350,000 distinct CDR3 sequences in the sample; over 11% occur only once, and roughly a fifth lies in the top ten. Sequencing input: PBMCs or a T cell subset sorted from them (not recorded which). The receptors originated from a man aged 18-30 years who had mild COVID-19 (a few samples of this study predate the infection). Cell type and time point are not known. Both conserved end residues are part of each CDR3. A D gene is named only where the DNA matches it firmly. Not every row has a clone size; where given, it reads once, few, many or a size class.

size | J | D | V | CDR3 | DNA
many | TRBJ2-5 | . | TRBV12-3/TRBV12-4 | CASSRGFRQETQYF | TGTGCCAGCAGTAGAGGGTTCCGCCAAGAGACCCAGTACTTC
once | TRBJ2-1 | TRBD2 | TRBV12-3/TRBV12-4 | CASSQGTSNEQFF | TGTGCCAGCAGTCAGGGGACTAGCAATGAGCAGTTCTTC
. | TRBJ1-6 | . | TRBV2 | CASSEASGRNSPLHF | TGTGCCAGCAGTGAAGCGTCGGGGAGGAATTCACCCCTCCACTTT
many | TRBJ2-3 | TRBD2 | TRBV20-1 | CSARGTSGVRDTQYF | TGCAGTGCTAGAGGAACTAGCGGGGTCAGAGATACGCAGTATTTT
few | TRBJ2-5 | . | TRBV6-5 | CASSSQRRETQYF | TGTGCCAGCAGTTCCCAGCGGAGAGAGACCCAGTACTTC
few | TRBJ2-3 | TRBD1 | TRBV9 | CASRGQGTDTQYF | TGTGCCAGCAGAGGACAGGGCACAGATACGCAGTATTTT
. | TRBJ1-4 | TRBD1 | TRBV14 | CASSQAGTVNEKLFF | TGTGCCAGCAGCCAAGCCGGGACAGTTAATGAAAAACTGTTTTTT
few | TRBJ2-1 | . | TRBV7-2 | CASSLWAGPGYSNEQFF | TGTGCCAGCAGCTTATGGGCGGGACCGGGGTACAGCAATGAGCAGTTCTTC
many | TRBJ2-7 | TRBD2 | TRBV10-3 | CAISESLAGDHSYEQYF | TGTGCCATCAGTGAGTCGCTAGCGGGGGACCACTCCTACGAGCAGTACTTC
. | TRBJ1-1 | . | TRBV7-3 | CASSLQMPPGATEAFF | TGTGCCAGCAGCTTGCAAATGCCCCCGGGGGCCACTGAAGCTTTCTTT
. | TRBJ1-6 | . | TRBV4-1 | CASSQESGGFGSPLHF | TGCGCCAGCAGCCAAGAATCGGGGGGTTTTGGGTCACCCCTCCACTTT
. | TRBJ1-5 | . | TRBV24-1 | CATSDLRSPQHF | TGTGCCACCAGTGATTTGCGGTCGCCCCAGCATTTT
many | TRBJ2-3 | . | TRBV12-3/TRBV12-4 | CASSVLLADTQYF | TGTGCCAGCAGTGTCCTTCTCGCAGATACGCAGTATTTT
few | TRBJ2-7 | . | TRBV29-1 | CSATGADEQYF | TGCAGCGCCACGGGGGCGGACGAGCAGTACTTC
. | TRBJ1-5 | . | TRBV7-9 | CASSATGNQPQHF | TGTGCCAGCAGCGCGACGGGGAATCAGCCCCAGCATTTT
. | TRBJ1-1 | . | TRBV6-1 | CASSEGSGWVTEAFF | TGTGCCAGCAGTGAAGGGTCAGGGTGGGTCACTGAAGCTTTCTTT
. | TRBJ2-6 | . | TRBV7-8 | CASSLAGLDFSGANVLTF | TGTGCCAGCAGCTTAGCAGGGTTGGACTTCTCTGGGGCCAACGTCCTGACTTTC
few | TRBJ1-5 | . | TRBV12-3/TRBV12-4 | CASSRQDLNQPQHF | TGTGCCAGCAGCCGACAGGATCTCAATCAGCCCCAGCATTTT
few | TRBJ1-3 | . | TRBV25-1 | CASSEPLRNTIYF | TGTGCCAGCAGTGAACCGCTCCGAAACACCATATATTTT
. | TRBJ2-5 | . | TRBV9 | CASSVIGGETQYF | TGTGCCAGCAGCGTAATAGGCGGTGAGACCCAGTACTTC
. | TRBJ2-3 | TRBD2 | TRBV6-2/TRBV6-3 | CASSLLSGGTFVTDTQYF | TGTGCCAGCAGTCTCCTAAGCGGGGGGACTTTTGTAACAGATACGCAGTATTTT
. | TRBJ2-2 | . | TRBV4-1 | CASSQIRGANGELFF | TGCGCCAGCAGCCAGATAAGGGGGGCGAACGGGGAGCTGTTTTTT
. | TRBJ2-2 | . | TRBV20-1 | CSARVLQGNTGELFF | TGCAGTGCTAGAGTCCTTCAGGGAAACACCGGGGAGCTGTTTTTT
few | TRBJ2-3 | . | TRBV7-9 | CASSPEGGRDTQYF | TGTGCCAGCAGCCCCGAGGGGGGGCGGGATACGCAGTATTTT
. | TRBJ1-1 | . | TRBV7-2 | CASRLNPGNTEAFF | TGTGCCAGCAGACTAAACCCCGGGAACACTGAAGCTTTCTTT
. | TRBJ1-3 | . | TRBV2 | CASSKIGDGNTIYF | TGTGCCAGCAGCAAGATTGGGGATGGAAACACCATATATTTT
. | TRBJ2-2 | TRBD1 | TRBV7-8 | CASSVRQGSENTGELFF | TGTGCCAGCAGTGTAAGACAGGGGTCGGAAAACACCGGGGAGCTGTTTTTT
. | TRBJ1-5 | TRBD1 | TRBV20-1 | CSATHRQGASNQPQHF | TGCAGTGCTACTCACCGACAGGGGGCTAGCAATCAGCCCCAGCATTTT
. | TRBJ2-1 | . | TRBV7-2 | CASSLNLGMMDDEQFF | TGTGCCAGCAGCTTAAATTTGGGGATGATGGATGATGAGCAGTTCTTC
few | TRBJ2-3 | . | TRBV18 | CASSPQQDGTDTQYF | TGTGCCAGCTCACCACAACAGGACGGCACAGATACGCAGTATTTT
few | TRBJ1-2 | . | TRBV19 | CASNPGLDGYTF | TGTGCCAGTAACCCGGGACTTGATGGCTACACCTTC
. | TRBJ2-1 | . | TRBV7-6 | CASSSRGAEVQFF | TGTGCCAGCAGCTCTCGGGGGGCGGAGGTGCAGTTCTTC
few | TRBJ1-5 | TRBD1 | TRBV6-5 | CASGQGHQPQHF | TGTGCCAGCGGACAGGGCCATCAGCCCCAGCATTTT
few | TRBJ1-2 | TRBD1 | TRBV5-1 | CASSRDRDPHGYTF | TGCGCCAGCAGCAGGGACAGGGATCCCCATGGCTACACCTTC
few | TRBJ2-7 | . | TRBV9 | CASSSLFGGEQYF | TGTGCCAGCAGCTCCCTCTTCGGCGGCGAGCAGTACTTC
. | TRBJ2-3 | . | TRBV4-1 | CASHAVGGATDTQYF | TGCGCCAGCCATGCGGTGGGGGGGGCCACAGATACGCAGTATTTT
few | TRBJ1-2 | . | TRBV5-1 | CASSAGQSYGYTF | TGCGCCAGCAGCGCCGGACAGAGCTATGGCTACACCTTC
. | TRBJ1-6 | . | TRBV6-2/TRBV6-3 | CASSYGPAHNSPLHF | TGTGCCAGCAGTTACGGGCCGGCACATAATTCACCCCTCCACTTT
few | TRBJ2-3 | . | TRBV5-5 | CASSFQGTDTDTQYF | TGTGCCAGCAGCTTTCAGGGGACCGACACAGATACGCAGTATTTT
. | TRBJ2-2 | TRBD1 | TRBV12-3/TRBV12-4 | CASSAGTGRTGELFF | TGTGCCAGCAGTGCCGGGACAGGGCGAACCGGGGAGCTGTTTTTT
. | TRBJ1-6 | . | TRBV7-9 | CASSPGQARYNSPLHF | TGTGCCAGCAGCCCGGGACAAGCCCGCTATAATTCACCCCTCCACTTT
. | TRBJ2-5 | . | TRBV11-2 | CASSLVGGWETQYF | TGTGCCAGCAGCTTGGTCGGCGGGTGGGAGACCCAGTACTTC
. | TRBJ2-3 | . | TRBV7-8 | CASSLWQGSTDTQYF | TGTGCCAGCAGCTTATGGCAGGGTAGCACAGATACGCAGTATTTT
. | TRBJ2-2 | TRBD1 | TRBV6-4 | CASRTDREAGELFF | TGTGCCAGCAGAACGGACAGGGAGGCCGGGGAGCTGTTTTTT
few | TRBJ1-5 | TRBD1 | TRBV19 | CASAGTGDQPQHF | TGTGCCAGTGCCGGGACAGGGGATCAGCCCCAGCATTTT
few | TRBJ2-7 | TRBD2 | TRBV25-1 | CASSSPGLAASYEQYF | TGTGCCAGCAGTAGCCCGGGACTAGCGGCCTCCTACGAGCAGTACTTC
many | TRBJ1-2 | . | TRBV11-2 | CASSLGARENYGYTF | TGTGCCAGCAGCTTAGGGGCCAGGGAGAACTATGGCTACACCTTC
. | TRBJ1-1 | . | TRBV6-5 | CASSVASAGDGEAFF | TGTGCCAGCAGCGTTGCTAGTGCCGGAGATGGAGAAGCTTTCTTT
many | TRBJ1-2 | . | TRBV7-8 | CASSLARADYGYTF | TGTGCCAGCAGCTTAGCCAGGGCGGACTATGGCTACACCTTC
. | TRBJ2-6 | . | TRBV5-1 | CASSLRSPTSGANVLTF | TGCGCCAGCAGCTTGCGCAGCCCCACCTCTGGGGCCAACGTCCTGACTTTC
few | TRBJ2-7 | . | TRBV7-8 | CASSLARSGRTFGDLRDEQYF | TGTGCCAGCAGCTTAGCGCGTTCGGGCAGGACCTTTGGGGACCTAAGGGACGAGCAGTACTTC
many | TRBJ2-5 | . | TRBV5-1 | CASSLTGEETQYF | TGTGCCAGCAGCCTGACAGGTGAAGAGACCCAGTACTTC
. | TRBJ1-2 | . | TRBV6-2/TRBV6-3 | CASSRSGTYGYTF | TGTGCCAGCAGTAGATCCGGGACCTATGGCTACACCTTC
few | TRBJ1-3 | . | TRBV4-1 | CASSQDPGVGNTIYF | TGCGCCAGCAGCCAAGATCCAGGAGTAGGAAACACCATATATTTT
few | TRBJ1-5 | . | TRBV7-9 | CASGDSNQPQHF | TGTGCCAGCGGGGATAGCAATCAGCCCCAGCATTTT
few | TRBJ2-1 | TRBD1 | TRBV3-1 | CASSRDRGRYEQFF | TGTGCCAGCAGCCGGGACAGGGGAAGGTATGAGCAGTTCTTC
few | TRBJ2-7 | TRBD1 | TRBV29-1 | CSVGTGRGFEQYF | TGCAGCGTTGGGACAGGGAGAGGTTTTGAGCAGTACTTC
. | TRBJ1-2 | . | TRBV7-2 | CASSREGGRRDGYTF | TGTGCCAGCAGCCGAGAGGGGGGAAGAAGAGATGGCTACACCTTC
. | TRBJ2-3 | . | TRBV12-3/TRBV12-4 | CASRGVPDTQYF | TGTGCCAGCAGAGGAGTTCCAGATACGCAGTATTTT